One and the same sample provided the 15 T cell receptor beta chains below, sequenced in a study of T cell repertoires in cytomegalovirus infection (dated by TCRdb to about 2019). Instrument on record: Illumina HiSeq 1500. TCRdb handled the public reads itself, with Q25 trimming in fastp and clone calling in MiXCR, and kept productive beta chains. Entries are consolidated by CDR3 protein sequence, retaining the most common genes and DNA. The sample data list around 750,000 distinct CDR3 sequences, and about 30% of these were observed just once. In total, the top ten clones hold 9.5% to 15% of the sample. The sample's treatment or condition label, in plain terms: in vitro stimulation with specific CMV peptide epitopes to enrich CMV-specific T cells. These receptors' targets are unknown. This specimen consisted of cultured CD8+ T cells from PBMCs, obtained from culture after CMV antigen stimulation. The source is a human donor in good health (CMV status not recorded). Some clones in this sample may be carry-over from other donors' samples.

This clonotype has a count of ten or more. The chain couples TRBV12-3 or TRBV12-4 to TRBJ2-1; the D gene could be TRBD1 or TRBD2 (6 bases each). The CDR3 has 15 amino acids. Trimming removed 6 bases from V and 2 bases from J, with 14 bases in between. The CDR3 loop is CASSLTGGAYNEQFF. DNA of the CDR3: TGTGCCAGCAGCTTGACCGGGGGCGCCTACAATGAGCAGTTCTTC.

This clonotype was counted only a few times. The rearrangement joins TRBV6-1 to TRBJ1-3, with no clear D. Trimming cost V 3 bases and J 0 bases, with 15 bases left between them. CDR3 size: 17 residues. The V gene's germline CDR1 is MNHNS and CDR2 SASEGT. The CDR3 sequence: CASSEFSAYSSGNTIYF. For the CDR3, the DNA is TGTGCCAGCAGTGAGTTCAGCGCTTACTCCTCTGGAAACACCATATATTTT.

This chain connects TRBV5-5 to TRBJ2-3; no reliable D call. Germline V gene data show CDR1 as SGHKS and CDR2 as YYEKEE (reference sequence). Between the trimmed V and J ends, which lost 3 bases and 0 bases, there was a span of 11 bases. This CDR3 comprises 15 residues. The chain's CDR3 is CASSSTPASTDTQYF. The CDR3 DNA is TGTGCCAGCAGCTCGACCCCGGCTAGCACAGATACGCAGTATTTT.

This clonotype was observed many times. V is TRBV5-6 and J is TRBJ2-1; a weak D match, TRBD2 (5 bases). The CDR3 contains 12 residues. The ends were cut back, 2 bases at V and 10 bases at J, with 10 bases in the middle. Germline V lookup: CDR1 SGHDT, CDR2 YYEEEE. The CDR3 loop is CASSLGRGEQFF. The CDR3 region has the DNA TGTGCCAGCAGCTTAGGACGCGGGGAGCAGTTCTTC. Together with reference TRBV5-6 and TRBJ2-1, the CDR3 gives the full variable domain: DAGVTQSPTHLIKTRGQQVTLRCSPKSGHDTVSWYQQALGQGPQFIFQYYEEEERQRGNFPDRFSGHQFPNYSSELNVNALLLGDSALYLCASSLGRGEQFFGPGTRLTVL.

V gene TRBV7-9 combines with J gene TRBJ1-1; 9 nucleotides agree with TRBD1. The CDR3 has 14 amino acids. The germline V gene has CDR1 SEHNR and CDR2 FQNEAQ (reference sequence). Unmatched junction bases numbered 10, after V lost 3 bases and J lost 11 bases. Written as DNA, the CDR3 is TGTGCCAGCAGCTTCGGGACAGGGAGGCTAAGGGCTTTCTTT. Its translation: CASSFGTGRLRAFF.

This clonotype turned up a few times. V gene TRBV19 combines with J gene TRBJ1-1, with 7 bases that match TRBD1. CDR3 length: 14 residues. V trimming: 3 bases; J trimming: 4 bases; junction bases outside the gene matches: 5. Germline CDR1 is LNHDA and CDR2 is SQIVND (reference sequence). Here the CDR3 reads CASSIEGAFTEAFF. The DNA for the CDR3 is TGTGCCAGTAGTATCGAGGGGGCGTTCACTGAAGCTTTCTTT. The variable domain in full, with the rest retrieved from reference TRBV19 and TRBJ1-1, is DGGITQSPKYLFRKEGQNVTLSCEQNLNHDAMYWYRQDPGQGLRLIYYSQIVNDFQKGDIAEGYSVSREKKESFPLTVTSAQKNPTAFYLCASSIEGAFTEAFFGQGTRLTVV.

The chain employs TRBV7-9 and TRBJ2-7, with 7 nucleotides matching TRBD1. This CDR3 spans 13 amino acids. Losses at the gene ends were 7 bases for V and 4 bases for J; bases not matched to a gene: 7. Germline CDR1 reads SEHNR; CDR2 reads FQNEAQ (reference sequence). The chain's CDR3 is CASTTGAFYEQYF. The CDR3 region has the DNA TGTGCCAGCACCACAGGGGCGTTTTACGAGCAGTACTTC.

As for this clonotype: A much larger clone differs from this one at a single base, so this may be a read error. V gene TRBV7-6 combines with J gene TRBJ2-2; D may correspond to TRBD1 or TRBD2 (5 bases each). CDR3 length: 15 residues. The germline gives CDR1 SGHVS, CDR2 FNYEAQ. The CDR3 DNA reads TGTGTCAGCAGCTTAGCGATAGGGGTGACCGGGGAGCTGTTTTTT. Encoded protein: CVSSLAIGVTGELFF.

This clonotype showed up many times. The chain combines TRBV7-6 with TRBJ2-7; D tentatively reads TRBD1 or TRBD2 (6 bases each). Looked up from germline, CDR1 is SGHVS and CDR2 is FNYEAQ. Deletions cut 0 bases from V and 2 bases from J, with 14 bases between. The length of the CDR3 is 16 residues. The CDR3 DNA is TGTGCCAGCAGCTTAGCGGAGGGGGGCGCAACCTACGAGCAGTACTTC. It yields the protein CASSLAEGGATYEQYF.

CDR3 amino acids: CASKPGLPSAAQNEQFF. The CDR3 nucleotides are TGTGCCAGTAAGCCGGGACTGCCTTCAGCCGCCCAGAATGAGCAGTTCTTC. This chain uses TRBV19 with TRBJ2-1, with D perhaps TRBD2 (6 bases). Germline CDR1 and CDR2: LNHDA and SQIVND (reference sequence). The CDR3 is 17 amino acids. With 7 bases removed from V and 7 bases from J, the gap between germline ends came to 26 bases. Full variable domain (outside the CDR3, taken from reference TRBV19 and TRBJ2-1): DGGITQSPKYLFRKEGQNVTLSCEQNLNHDAMYWYRQDPGQGLRLIYYSQIVNDFQKGDIAEGYSVSREKKESFPLTVTSAQKNPTAFYLCASKPGLPSAAQNEQFFGPGTRLTVL.

The V call is TRBV7-6, the J call TRBJ2-5; D is perhaps TRBD1 (5 bases). V was pared by 4 bases and J by 2 bases, with 11 bases between. This CDR3 is built from 14 residues. CDR1 and CDR2 (germline): SGHVS, FNYEAQ. The DNA for the CDR3 is TGTGCCAGCAGCTCTTACAGGACGCAAGAGACCCAGTACTTC. Its protein product is CASSSYRTQETQYF.

This clonotype was counted only a few times. The CDR3 sequence is CASSQDIILGDSEPSGANVLTF. In DNA, the CDR3 is TGTGCCAGCAGCCAAGATATAATCTTAGGGGACAGTGAACCCTCTGGGGCCAACGTCCTGACTTTC. The chain couples TRBV4-2 to TRBJ2-6; 7 bases align to TRBD1. The CDR3 has 22 amino acids. Trimming cost V 0 bases and J 0 bases; bases outside gene matches: 17. The germline gives CDR1 LGHNA, CDR2 YNFKEQ.

This clonotype has only a few counts. The chain couples TRBV11-2 to TRBJ2-1; perhaps TRBD2 as D (6 bases). Trimming cost V 5 bases and J 2 bases, with 16 bases left between them. CDR1 and CDR2 (germline): SGHAT, FQNNGV. The CDR3 length is 16 residues. The CDR3 DNA reads as TGTGCCAGCAGCCTCCCCCCGGAGGGTCCCTACAATGAGCAGTTCTTC. It translates to CASSLPPEGPYNEQFF.

J is TRBJ1-6 and V is TRBV19; D may be TRBD1 (6 bases). There are 21 residues in the CDR3. V was cut by 3 bases and J by 1 base, with 25 bases left in between. From germline, CDR1 is LNHDA and CDR2 SQIVND (reference sequence). In nucleotides, the CDR3 is TGTGCCAGTAGTATCTTGCGGACAGCAGAATTCGTCGGGTCCTATAATTCACCCCTCCACTTT. Its translation: CASSILRTAEFVGSYNSPLHF.

In regard to this clonotype: It may be a read error: a sequence one base away is much more abundant. The gene calls are TRBV7-2 and TRBJ1-2; D might be TRBD1 (6 bases). This CDR3 has 15 amino acids. Germline CDR1 is SGHTA and CDR2 is FQGNSA. Trimming took off 3 bases at V and 0 bases at J, with 11 bases between the two ends. The CDR3 here is CASSLKDRTNYGYTF. The CDR3 DNA sequence: TGTGCCAGCAGCTTGAAGGACAGAACTAACTATGGCTACACCTTC.